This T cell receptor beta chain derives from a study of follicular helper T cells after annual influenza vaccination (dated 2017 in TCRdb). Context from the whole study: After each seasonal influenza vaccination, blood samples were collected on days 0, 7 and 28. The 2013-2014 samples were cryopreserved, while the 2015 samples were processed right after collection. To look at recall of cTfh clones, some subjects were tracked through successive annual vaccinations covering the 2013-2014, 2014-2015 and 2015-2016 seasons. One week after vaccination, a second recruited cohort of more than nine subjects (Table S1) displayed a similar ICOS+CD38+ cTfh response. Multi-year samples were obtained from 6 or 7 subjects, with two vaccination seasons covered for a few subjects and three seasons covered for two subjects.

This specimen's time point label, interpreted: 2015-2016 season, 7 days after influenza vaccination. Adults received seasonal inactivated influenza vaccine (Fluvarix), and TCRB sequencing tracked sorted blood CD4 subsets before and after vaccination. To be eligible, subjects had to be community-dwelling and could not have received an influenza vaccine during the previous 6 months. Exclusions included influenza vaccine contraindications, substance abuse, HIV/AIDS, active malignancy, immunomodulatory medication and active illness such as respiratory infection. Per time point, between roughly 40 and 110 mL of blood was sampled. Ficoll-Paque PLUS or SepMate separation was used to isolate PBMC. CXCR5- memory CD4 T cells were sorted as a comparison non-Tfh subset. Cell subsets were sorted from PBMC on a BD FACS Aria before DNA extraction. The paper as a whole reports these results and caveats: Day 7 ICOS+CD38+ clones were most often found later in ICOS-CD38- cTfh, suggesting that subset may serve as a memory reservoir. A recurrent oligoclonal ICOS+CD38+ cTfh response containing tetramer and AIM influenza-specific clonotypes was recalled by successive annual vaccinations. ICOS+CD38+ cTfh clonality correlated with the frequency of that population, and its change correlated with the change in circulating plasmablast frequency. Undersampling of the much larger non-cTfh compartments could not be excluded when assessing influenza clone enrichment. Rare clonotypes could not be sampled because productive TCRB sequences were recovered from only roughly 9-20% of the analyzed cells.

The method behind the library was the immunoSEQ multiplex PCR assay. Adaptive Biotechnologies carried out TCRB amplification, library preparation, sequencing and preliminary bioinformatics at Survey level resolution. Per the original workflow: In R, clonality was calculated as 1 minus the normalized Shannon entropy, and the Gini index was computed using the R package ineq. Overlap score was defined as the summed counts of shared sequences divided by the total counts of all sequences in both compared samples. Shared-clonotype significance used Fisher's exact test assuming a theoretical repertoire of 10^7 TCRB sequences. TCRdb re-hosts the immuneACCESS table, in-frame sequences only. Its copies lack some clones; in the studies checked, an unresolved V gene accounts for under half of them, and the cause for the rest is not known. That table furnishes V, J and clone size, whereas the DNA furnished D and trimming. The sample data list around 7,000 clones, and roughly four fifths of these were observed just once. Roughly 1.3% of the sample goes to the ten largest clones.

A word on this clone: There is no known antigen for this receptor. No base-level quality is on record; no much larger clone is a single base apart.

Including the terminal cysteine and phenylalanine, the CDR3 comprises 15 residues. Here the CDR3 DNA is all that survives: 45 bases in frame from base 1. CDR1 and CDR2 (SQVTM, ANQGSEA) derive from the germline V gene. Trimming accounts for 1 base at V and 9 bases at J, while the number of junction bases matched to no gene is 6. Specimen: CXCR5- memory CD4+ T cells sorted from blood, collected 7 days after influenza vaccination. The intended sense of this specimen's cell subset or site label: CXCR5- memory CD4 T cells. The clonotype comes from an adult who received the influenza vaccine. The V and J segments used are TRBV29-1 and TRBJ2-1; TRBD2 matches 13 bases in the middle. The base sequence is TGCAGCGTTGAAGGGACTAGCGGGAGAGGTAGTGAGCAGTTCTTC. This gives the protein CSVEGTSGRGSEQFF.